The rows below give T cell receptor beta chains drawn from one sample of a study of vaccination and CD4 T cells after COVID-19. Antigens for these TCRs are unknown. TCRdb redid the calling of the PCR reads with MiXCR, one entry per CDR3 protein. Counted here are just under 20,000 distinct CDR3 sequences, 45% to 50% occurring once; the ten biggest clones make up under 4.5%. Here the sequenced sample was CD4+ T cells from blood, cultured in vitro, taken before SARS-CoV-2 vaccination. The receptor set was obtained from a human donor who had recovered from COVID-19. The CDR3 runs from the conserved cysteine through the conserved F or W. The D gene is left open where the match is weak. Expanded clones are given a class, and other clones once, few, many or no size at all.

cdr3_nt cdr3_aa v_call d_call j_call clone_size
TGTGCCAGCAGTTACCCTAGCGGGGGGAATGAGCAGTTCTTC CASSYPSGGNEQFF TRBV6-5 TRBD2 TRBJ2-1 -
TGTGCCACCCGGACAGGGTCTTTATACTCACCCCTCCACTTT CATRTGSLYSPLHF TRBV7-8 TRBD1 TRBJ1-6 -
TGTGCCAGCAGCCTGGACAACAATCAGCCCCAGCATTTT CASSLDNNQPQHF TRBV6-2/TRBV6-3 - TRBJ1-5 few
TGTGCCAGCAGTGACCCGGGGGGCAATCAGCCCCAGCATTTT CASSDPGGNQPQHF TRBV2 - TRBJ1-5 -
TGTGCCAGCAGCTTACGTCCCTGGACAGGGGGCGCAGATAATTCACCCCTCCACTTT CASSLRPWTGGADNSPLHF TRBV7-2 TRBD1 TRBJ1-6 few
TGTGCCAGCAGTGGATCAGGGTCAAACTATGGCTACACCTTC CASSGSGSNYGYTF TRBV28 - TRBJ1-2 once
TGTGCCAGCAGGCACAGTCCCAAACAGCCCCAGCATTTT CASRHSPKQPQHF TRBV6-2/TRBV6-3 - TRBJ1-5 -
TGTGCCAGCAGTTGGACAGAATCCAATGAGCAGTTCTTC CASSWTESNEQFF TRBV12-3/TRBV12-4 - TRBJ2-1 once
TGCAGTGCTATCATGGGGACTGAAGCTTTCTTT CSAIMGTEAFF TRBV20-1 - TRBJ1-1 few
TGTGCCAGTAGTAGAGGATTCGGTCAGCCCCAGCATTTT CASSRGFGQPQHF TRBV19 - TRBJ1-5 -
TGTGCCAGCATCCTCGCCCCCACAGGGTCTTTTGACACTGAAGCTTTCTTT CASILAPTGSFDTEAFF TRBV6-1 - TRBJ1-1 few
TGTGCCAGCAGTTTCCGAGGAAACACCATATATTTT CASSFRGNTIYF TRBV28 - TRBJ1-3 -
TGTGCCAGCAGTTCGGGGTCCTACGAGCAGTACTTC CASSSGSYEQYF TRBV6-2/TRBV6-3 - TRBJ2-7 -
TGTGCCAGCAGGGTAGGACAGGGTGAAGCTTTCTTT CASRVGQGEAFF TRBV2 TRBD1 TRBJ1-1 few
TGTGCCAGCAGACCCGGGACAGGTACCCACGAGCAGTACTTC CASRPGTGTHEQYF TRBV6-1 TRBD1 TRBJ2-7 -
TGTGCCAGCAGCCCCCCGGGACAGGGTCCCTACGAGCAGTACTTC CASSPPGQGPYEQYF TRBV7-2 TRBD1 TRBJ2-7 few
TGCGCCAGCAGCGGAACCGGAAGGGAGACCCAGTACTTC CASSGTGRETQYF TRBV5-1 - TRBJ2-5 -
TGTGCCAGCAGCCGAAAGCGGGGGGCCCAGGGGGATACGCAGTATTTT CASSRKRGAQGDTQYF TRBV7-2 TRBD2 TRBJ2-3 -
TGTGCCAGCAGACCACCCCAGGGGGGTTTGAACACCGGGGAGCTGTTTTTT CASRPPQGGLNTGELFF TRBV28 - TRBJ2-2 -
TGTGCCAGCAGTTACTTGCAGTGGGACCGCCCCTATGGCTACACCTTC CASSYLQWDRPYGYTF TRBV6-5 - TRBJ1-2 -
TGTGCCAGCAGTTCTTACAATGAGCAGTTCTTC CASSSYNEQFF TRBV28 - TRBJ2-1 -
TGTGCCAGCAGCTCTCAGATCGGCGGCACCTACGAGCAGTACTTC CASSSQIGGTYEQYF TRBV7-6 - TRBJ2-7 -
TGTGCCAGCAGTGACTCTGACATGCCATCGGGTGGCTACACCTTC CASSDSDMPSGGYTF TRBV6-4 - TRBJ1-2 -
TGTGCCAGCAGCTCCAGTATATTCCTGTACTTC CASSSSIFLYF TRBV7-9 - TRBJ2-7 -
TGTGCCACCAGTGATTTGGTCGGCTCTAGCACAGATACGCAGTATTTT CATSDLVGSSTDTQYF TRBV24-1 - TRBJ2-3 -
TGTGCCAGCAGCTCCGGAACTCGAGGGGGCTATAATTCACCCCTCCACTTT CASSSGTRGGYNSPLHF TRBV27 - TRBJ1-6 -
TGTGCCAGCACCCGACAGGGGAATGAGCAGTTCTTC CASTRQGNEQFF TRBV6-2/TRBV6-3 TRBD1 TRBJ2-1 few
TGTGCCAGCAGTTACCCCCTCGGCGGGGGGGTCGAGACCCAGTACTTC CASSYPLGGGVETQYF TRBV6-5 TRBD2 TRBJ2-5 -
TGTGCCAGCAGCTTGGAGGGCCAGGGCAATCAGCCCCAGCATTTT CASSLEGQGNQPQHF TRBV5-6 - TRBJ1-5 -
TGTGCCAGTAGCACTACCGGGACACTATCTGAGCAGTTCTTC CASSTTGTLSEQFF TRBV19 - TRBJ2-1 -
TGCAGTGCTAGAGATCCGAGGGGGGCCGAAGATACGCAGTATTTT CSARDPRGAEDTQYF TRBV20-1 - TRBJ2-3 -
TGCAGTGTAGGCGGGAGCTTCTCCTACGAGCAGTACTTC CSVGGSFSYEQYF TRBV20-1 TRBD2 TRBJ2-7 -